Shown below are 15 T cell receptor beta chains from a single sample sequenced in a study of CD8 T cells in Susac syndrome. RNA was extracted with the RNeasy kit, and a quantity of about 0.45 to 1 ug was reverse transcribed using random hexamers. TCRdb independently ran MiXCR on the immunoSEQ multiplex PCR reads; one entry per CDR3 protein. The sample shows about 430,000 distinct CDR3 sequences, approximately 85% of them seen only once. Sequencing was done on a sample of CD8+ T cells from PBMCs. These receptors were obtained from a human donor with multiple sclerosis.

The chain uses TRBV28 and TRBJ2-7; 7 positions agree with TRBD2. The junction had 15 bases not matched to a gene; V was cut back by 8 bases and J by 8 bases. The CDR3 length is 14 residues. Germline values: CDR1 MDHEN, CDR2 SYDVKM. The CDR3 sequence: CASPMGTIIPQQYF. As DNA, the CDR3 is TGTGCCAGCCCGATGGGGACTATAATACCTCAGCAGTACTTC.

The gene calls are TRBV15 and TRBJ1-1; D is unresolved. The CDR3 contains 14 residues. V lost 3 bases and J lost 7, with 15 bases in between. The germline V gene encodes CDR1 LNHNV and CDR2 YYDKDF (reference sequence). The CDR3 here is CATSSSPGINEAFF. The DNA of the CDR3 is TGTGCCACCAGCAGCTCTCCAGGTATTAATGAAGCTTTCTTT.

The chain employs TRBV6-5 and TRBJ2-7; 9 bases are a match to TRBD1. CDR1 is MNHEY and CDR2 is SVGAGI in the germline V gene. Trimming removed 5 bases from V and 5 bases from J; junction bases left unmatched: 4. CDR3 size: 13 residues. The CDR3 nucleotides are TGTGCCAGCAGTATACAGGGGGCCCACGAGCAGTACTTC. Translated: CASSIQGAHEQYF.

The chain links TRBV12-3 or TRBV12-4 to TRBJ1-1; D call uncertain. V was pared by 3 bases and J by 6 bases, with 2 bases between. This CDR3 is 10 amino acids long. This chain's CDR3 is CASSFAEAFF. The CDR3 nucleotides are TGTGCCAGCAGTTTTGCTGAAGCTTTCTTT.

The rearrangement links TRBV29-1 to TRBJ2-2; D is perhaps TRBD1 (5 bases). The CDR3 totals 15 residues. Trimming pared 7 bases from V and 5 bases from J, leaving 20 bases between. The germline CDR1 and CDR2 sequences are SQVTM and ANQGSEA. The CDR3 sequence: CSAQGAVDGTGELFF. In nucleotides, the CDR3 is TGCAGCGCACAAGGGGCGGTTGATGGGACCGGGGAGCTGTTTTTT.

The chain couples TRBV15 to TRBJ2-7; D call uncertain. Trimming left V 1 base short and J 2 bases short, with 9 bases between. This CDR3 comprises 14 residues. The V gene's germline CDR1 is LNHNV and CDR2 YYDKDF (reference sequence). The CDR3 sequence is CATSRVKGTYEQYF. CDR3 DNA sequence: TGTGCCACCAGCAGAGTAAAAGGTACCTACGAGCAGTACTTC.

The chain uses TRBV10-3 and TRBJ2-1; tentative D call: TRBD1 (5 bases). This CDR3 region has 16 residues. The V gene's germline CDR1 is ENHRY and CDR2 SYGVKD. Between the trimmed V and J ends, which lost 3 bases and 2 bases, there was a span of 14 bases. In DNA, the CDR3 is TGTGCCATCAGTGACTTAGGGGAAGGCACCTACAATGAGCAGTTCTTC. Translating it yields CAISDLGEGTYNEQFF.

The V gene is TRBV7-9, the J gene TRBJ1-2; tentative D call: TRBD1 (6 bases). Trimming cost V 5 bases and J 6 bases, with 19 bases left between them. Germline V gene sequence: CDR1 SEHNR, CDR2 FQNEAQ (reference sequence). The CDR3 spans 15 residues. This CDR3 is CASSPRDTPRDGYTF. CDR3 nucleotide sequence: TGTGCCAGCAGCCCCCGGGACACTCCGCGCGATGGCTACACCTTC.

This chain uses TRBV27 with TRBJ2-1; 9 bases fit TRBD1. Germline-derived CDR1 and CDR2 are MNHEY and SMNVEV (reference sequence). J gave up 6 bases and V 3 bases, and 3 bases lay outside the gene matches. This CDR3 has 14 residues. The CDR3 loop reads CASSFGTGFNEQFF. CDR3 nucleotides: TGTGCCAGCAGTTTTGGGACAGGGTTCAATGAGCAGTTCTTC.

The chain uses TRBV4-1 and TRBJ2-1, with 11 positions matching TRBD2. Germline trimming cut 0 bases from V and 15 bases from J; bases unmatched to any gene: 4. The V gene's germline CDR1 is MGHRA and CDR2 YSYEKL. The CDR3 has 13 residues. CDR3: CASSQEGLAAPFF. DNA of the CDR3: TGCGCCAGCAGCCAAGAGGGACTAGCGGCCCCGTTCTTC.

V and J are TRBV2 and TRBJ2-1; no firm D call. With 1 base removed from V and 5 bases from J, the gap between germline ends came to 6 bases. CDR1 SNHLY and CDR2 FYNNEI come from the germline V gene. CDR3 length: 13 amino acids. The CDR3 loop reads CASSEEGDNEQFF. In nucleotides, the CDR3 is TGTGCCAGCAGTGAAGAGGGCGACAATGAGCAGTTCTTC.

The genes are TRBV20-1 and TRBJ2-1; D is perhaps TRBD2 (6 bases). Germline values: CDR1 DFQATT, CDR2 SNEGSKA (reference sequence). The CDR3 runs to 14 residues. The V end lost 5 bases, the J end lost 3 bases, and 14 bases lay between the germline ends. CDR3 region: CSASPGEFYNEQFF. The CDR3 DNA reads TGCAGTGCTTCCCCGGGGGAATTCTACAATGAGCAGTTCTTC.

This clonotype was counted once. The chain employs TRBV11-2 and TRBJ2-5; D possibly corresponds to TRBD2 (7 bases). CDR1 is SGHAT, CDR2 FQNNGV, per germline. The V end lost 2 bases, the J end lost 4 bases, and 14 bases lay between the germline ends. The CDR3 is 15 amino acids. The CDR3 loop is CASSLHGGARETQYF. The CDR3, as DNA: TGTGCCAGCAGCTTACATGGGGGGGCCAGAGAGACCCAGTACTTC.

This clonotype was detected only a few times. The rearrangement joins TRBV11-2 to TRBJ1-6, with 7 bases lining up with TRBD1. CDR1 is SGHAT and CDR2 is FQNNGV in the germline V gene. With 3 bases clipped from V and 9 bases from J, the junction kept 5 bases outside the gene matches. CDR3 length equals 14 residues. The CDR3 DNA is TGTGCCAGCAGCTTTCCCTACAGGGGTTCACCCCTCCACTTT. Amino acid sequence: CASSFPYRGSPLHF.

V usage is TRBV2 and J usage is TRBJ2-7; D may be TRBD1 (6 bases). Per the germline V gene, CDR1 is SNHLY and CDR2 is FYNNEI. Trimming removed 10 bases at V and 3 bases at J, with 13 bases between. This CDR3 is built from 12 residues. CDR3 coding DNA: TGTGCCACCCGGGACACCAACTACGAGCAGTACTTC. This encodes CATRDTNYEQYF.